This T cell receptor (beta chain) came from a study of blood T cell repertoires in COVID-19. Turning to the study itself: COVID-19 samples, acute and convalescent, were from the United States, Italy and Spain.

Under the authors' procedure: Cell counts per sample came from amplifying reference gene primers. Clones were sequenced by immunoSEQ multiplex PCR, and TCRdb holds only the in-frame ones, with some missing. The V and J calls and the clone size are those of that table, but D and trimming were determined from the DNA. The sample holds around 400,000 clones, 80% to 90% seen once. The germline V gene encodes CDR1 LNHDA and CDR2 SQIVND (reference sequence). Trimming at V came to 4 bases and at J to 2 bases, leaving 2 bases not matched to a gene. The CDR3 is 13 residues long. As concerns this clone: In the same sample, other DNA sequences code for this CDR3.

The rearrangement links TRBV19 to TRBJ2-7; 7 nucleotides agree with TRBD1. The sample comprised peripheral blood. This sequence originates from a man in his forties with acute or convalescent COVID-19. The CDR3 reads CASSTTGPYEQYF. The CDR3 DNA reads as TGTGCCAGTAGTACGACAGGGCCCTACGAGCAGTACTTC.